The sequence of this T cell receptor (beta chain) was determined in a study of beta chain features in type 1 diabetes. Study findings and constraints: Unsettled here was the matter of whether HLA type influences TCRB rearrangement. Compared with healthy donors, patients appeared to share more similar naive, central memory and regulatory TCRB repertoires. Since sequencing was performed on cDNA, cells with high TCR expression could be over-represented.

Concerning this clone itself: What it binds is unknown.

The CDR3 runs 16 residues. The germline CDR1 and CDR2 sequences are KGHSH and LQKENI. Trimming removed 0 bases at V and 5 bases at J, with 16 bases between. Of the isolated RNA, all was reverse transcribed, and so the sequenced material was expressed TCRB transcripts. Samples of naive, central memory and regulatory T cells yielded a mean of around 4 million reads. Assay used: immunoSEQ multiplex PCR; TCRdb lists only in-frame clones, some missing. The sample consists of fewer than 550,000 clones, roughly an eighth of them appearing once. Specimen: naive CD4+ T cells from blood. V and J are TRBV18 and TRBJ1-2, with D possibly matching TRBD1 (5 bases). The source is a woman between 18 and 30 years old in good health. As DNA, the CDR3 is TGTGCCAGCTCACCACCGAAGGGGACGAGCGGATATGGCTACACCTTC. Its translation is CASSPPKGTSGYGYTF.